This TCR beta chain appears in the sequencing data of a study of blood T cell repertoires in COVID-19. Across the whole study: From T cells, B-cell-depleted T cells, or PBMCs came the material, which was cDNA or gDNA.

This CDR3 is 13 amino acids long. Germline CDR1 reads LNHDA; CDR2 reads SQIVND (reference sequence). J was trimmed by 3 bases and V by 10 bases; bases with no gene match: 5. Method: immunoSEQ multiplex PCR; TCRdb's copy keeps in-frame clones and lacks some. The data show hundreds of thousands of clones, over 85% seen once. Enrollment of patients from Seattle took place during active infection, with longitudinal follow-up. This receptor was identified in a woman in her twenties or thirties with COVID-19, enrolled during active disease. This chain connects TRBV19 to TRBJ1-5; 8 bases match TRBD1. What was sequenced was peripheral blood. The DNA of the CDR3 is TGTGCCACCTCGACAGGGGCCAATCAGCCCCAGCATTTT. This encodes CATSTGANQPQHF.